This TCR beta chain came from a study of shared clonotypes between healthy human individuals. Overall study context: Two women and three men aged 18 to 49 served as donors.

TCRdb's table, derived via immunoSEQ multiplex PCR, lists solely in-frame clones and lacks some. Counted here are approximately 340,000 clones, about 74% occurring once; the ten biggest clones make up under 13%. There were only Caucasian adults among the donors, and all lived in Nashville, Tennessee. V dropped 0 bases and J dropped 6; count of bases not matched to a gene: 14. Looked up from germline, CDR1 is LNHDA and CDR2 is SQIVND (reference sequence). CDR3 size: 18 residues. The clonotype comes from a man aged 25 to 45 in good health. Sequencing was carried out using memory CD4+ T cells sorted from blood. Subset of the sample: CD45RA-negative fraction. The chain has TRBV19 and TRBJ1-1, with 9 bases lining up with TRBD1. The CDR3 DNA is TGTGCCAGTAGTATAGATCTATTGGGACAGGGAGGTTTAGCTGAAGCTTTCTTT. Protein sequence: CASSIDLLGQGGLAEAFF. Drawing the rest from reference TRBV19 and TRBJ1-1, the complete variable domain is DGGITQSPKYLFRKEGQNVTLSCEQNLNHDAMYWYRQDPGQGLRLIYYSQIVNDFQKGDIAEGYSVSREKKESFPLTVTSAQKNPTAFYLCASSIDLLGQGGLAEAFFGQGTRLTVV.